This T cell receptor beta chain appears in the sequencing data of a study of tumor-infiltrating lymphocytes in primary liver carcinoma. Study information: Staging of the tumors gave T1-T3 N0M0, with widths of roughly 4.2 to 10 cm.

Total RNA and DNA came together from approximately 20-30 mg of bulk tissue without cell sorting. Five separate regions were sampled from each tumor. Worth noting for this clonotype: Its ends do not fully match the called genes, so a read error is possible.

Starting from 500 ng of total RNA, TCR beta cDNA was produced with a primer in the constant region. ARM-PCR was slightly modified, and three nested multiplex PCR rounds with it gave rise to the TCR beta libraries. Primers for the first two PCR rounds were TRBV1-TRBV30 forward primers and a C-beta reverse primer (approximately 10 cycles per round). MiXCR, applied by TCRdb to the multiplex PCR reads, yields one record per CDR3 protein. The sample carries 25,000 or so distinct CDR3 sequences, approximately 71% recorded once. The length of the CDR3 is 15 residues. Germline V gives CDR1 ENHRY, CDR2 SYGVKD.

What was sequenced was liver tumor tissue from sampling region 5. The subset was: tumor region T5, tumor centre. V usage is TRBV10-3 and J usage is TRBJ2-5; no reliable D call. The clonotype was recovered from a woman in her twenties or thirties with primary liver carcinoma and hepatitis B virus infection. The CDR3 nucleotides are TGTGCCATCAGTGAGACGGCTACAAGACAAGAGACCCACTACTTC. Its protein product is CAISETATRQETHYF.